One sample yielded the 11 T cell receptor beta chains listed below, sequenced in a study of blood T cell repertoires in COVID-19. The data were produced by immunoSEQ multiplex PCR, yet TCRdb's version contains in-frame clones alone and is incomplete. Of 95,000 to 150,000 clones listed, approximately 80% are singletons. The sequencing input was peripheral blood. The receptors stem from a woman in her 70s with acute or convalescent COVID-19.

The genes are TRBV6-1 and TRBJ1-5, with 7 bases lining up with TRBD1. This CDR3 is built from 14 residues. The germline CDR1 and CDR2 sequences are MNHNS and SASEGT. The junction had 3 bases not matched to a gene; V was cut back by 1 base and J by 6 bases. For the CDR3, the DNA is TGTGCCAGCAGTGAAGTGGCAGGGGGTCAGCCCCAGCATTTT. Translated: CASSEVAGGQPQHF.

This clone showed up just a few times. V and J are TRBV12-3 or TRBV12-4 and TRBJ1-2, with D possibly TRBD1 on 6 matching bases. V lost 1 base and J lost 4, with 7 bases in between. The CDR3 runs 13 residues. The CDR3 spells CASSLVGGYGYTF. CDR3 nucleotide sequence: TGTGCCAGCAGTTTAGTAGGGGGCTATGGCTACACCTTC.

This clone was detected a few times. The chain employs TRBV29-1 and TRBJ1-2, with 7 bases lining up with TRBD1. Per germline, CDR1 SQVTM and CDR2 ANQGSEA. Unmatched junction bases numbered 8, after V lost 6 bases and J lost 1 base. This CDR3 region has 14 residues. DNA of the CDR3: TGCAGCGTGGGAGACAGGGAGTATAACTATGGCTACACCTTC. Protein sequence: CSVGDREYNYGYTF.

On this clone: Other DNA sequences in this sample translate to the same CDR3. The chain is built from TRBV9 and TRBJ1-2; weak D call: TRBD1 (5 bases). The CDR3 runs to 13 residues. Germline V lookup: CDR1 SGDLS, CDR2 YYNGEE. Deletions cut 2 bases from V and 2 bases from J, with 7 bases between. CDR3 DNA sequence: TGTGCCAGCAGCGTCGACAGAAACTATGGCTACACCTTC. Encoded protein: CASSVDRNYGYTF.

The chain is built from TRBV5-8 and TRBJ2-5; D is perhaps TRBD1 (6 bases). This CDR3 contains 15 residues. V lost 0 bases and J 4 bases, leaving 13 bases between the germline ends. The germline V gene encodes CDR1 SGHTS and CDR2 YDEGEE. CDR3 protein: CASSLGTRTVETQYF. The CDR3 DNA reads TGTGCCAGCAGCTTGGGTACACGGACAGTAGAGACCCAGTACTTC.

The chain links TRBV11-3 to TRBJ2-5, with 10 bases identical to TRBD2. The length of the CDR3 is 16 residues. Germline V gives CDR1 SGHNT, CDR2 YENEEA. J lost 1 base, V lost 1 base, and 3 bases had no gene match. In nucleotides, the CDR3 is TGTGCCAGCAGCTTAGGTCTAGCGGGGGCCCAAGAGACCCAGTACTTC. Residues: CASSLGLAGAQETQYF.

J is TRBJ1-5 and V is TRBV7-2; D may be TRBD1 (5 bases). CDR1 is SGHTA, CDR2 FQGNSA, per germline. The V end was cut by 1 base, the J end by 4 bases, with 11 bases between. This CDR3 contains 15 residues. CDR3 amino acids: CASSLGRAGNQPQHF. CDR3 bases: TGTGCCAGCAGCTTAGGTAGGGCAGGGAATCAGCCCCAGCATTTT.

The chain recombines TRBV12-3 or TRBV12-4 with TRBJ1-6, with D unresolved. The CDR3 length is 12 residues. V was pared by 3 bases and J by 8 bases, with 5 bases between. The CDR3 sequence is CASSFGDSPLHF. The DNA of the CDR3 is TGTGCCAGCAGTTTCGGGGATTCACCCCTCCACTTT.

This chain joins TRBV27 and TRBJ2-1, with D possibly matching TRBD1 (7 bases). Germline-derived CDR1 and CDR2 are MNHEY and SMNVEV (reference sequence). V lost 2 bases, J lost 7 bases, and 18 bases lay in between. The CDR3 sequence is 16 residues long. This CDR3 is CASSLNLQGGANEQFF. In DNA form, the CDR3 reads TGTGCCAGCAGTTTAAATCTCCAGGGGGGTGCAAATGAGCAGTTCTTC.

The V gene is TRBV18, the J gene TRBJ1-2, with a weak D call TRBD1 (6 bases). Germline values: CDR1 KGHSH, CDR2 LQKENI. The CDR3 has 13 residues. V lost 3 bases and J lost 8, with 13 bases in between. In nucleotides, the CDR3 is TGTGCCAGCTCACCCGCGGACAGTCGGGGCTACACCTTC. Protein: CASSPADSRGYTF.

The chain recombines TRBV10-3 with TRBJ1-1; TRBD1 matches at 7 bases. The length of the CDR3 is 12 residues. Germline CDR1 and CDR2: ENHRY and SYGVKD. With V trimmed by 5 bases and J by 5 bases, 2 bases remained unmatched. The CDR3 sequence is CAISPQGTEAFF. The CDR3, as DNA: TGTGCCATCAGTCCACAGGGGACTGAAGCTTTCTTT.